This T cell receptor beta chain comes out of a study of blood T cell repertoires in COVID-19. Background on the study: COVID-19 samples from acute and convalescent phases originated in the United States, Italy and Spain.

Clones were read by immunoSEQ multiplex PCR, and TCRdb kept only the in-frame ones, dropping some. The sample contains 200,000 to 250,000 clones, approximately 80% of which appear only once. The germline V and J ends were trimmed by 0 bases and 0 bases, with 18 bases remaining between them. CDR1 is LGHDT, CDR2 YNNKEL, per germline (reference sequence). The CDR3 length is 18 residues. Material for sequencing was peripheral blood. The chain couples TRBV3-1 (or the pseudogene TRBV3-2) to TRBJ2-7, with a possible D match to TRBD2 (5 bases). The TCR originated in a woman aged 80 or older with COVID-19, enrolled during active disease. DNA for the CDR3: TGTGCCAGCAGCCAAGAGGCCCGACTATCGGGGAGCTCCTACGAGCAGTACTTC. Translated, it gives CASSQEARLSGSSYEQYF.